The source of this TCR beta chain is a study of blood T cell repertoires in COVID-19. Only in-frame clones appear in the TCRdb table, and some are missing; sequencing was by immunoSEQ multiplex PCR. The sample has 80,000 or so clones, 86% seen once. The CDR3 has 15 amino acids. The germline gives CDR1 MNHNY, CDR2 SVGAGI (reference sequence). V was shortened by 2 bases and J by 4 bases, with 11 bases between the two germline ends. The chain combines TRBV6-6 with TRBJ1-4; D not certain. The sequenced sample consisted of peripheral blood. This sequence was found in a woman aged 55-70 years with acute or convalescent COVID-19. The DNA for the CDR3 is TGTGCCAGCAGTTACGGGCAAGGAAATAATGAAAAACTGTTTTTT. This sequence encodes CASSYGQGNNEKLFF.